This T cell receptor (beta chain) appears in the sequencing data of a study of shared clonotypes between healthy human individuals. Notes on the study in general: It was observed that approximately 5% of naive CD4 clonotypes were shared across several donors. In the sorted subsets, rarefaction showed sequencing was incomplete despite large depth.

To note about this clone: Its antigen remains unknown. Other DNA sequences in this sample translate to the same CDR3.

Assay execution proceeded at the deep level. Produced via immunoSEQ multiplex PCR; TCRdb's table is partial and in-frame only. The data show 2 million to 3 million clones, more than 90% seen once. The split of CD4+ cells yielded CD45RA+ naive and CD45RA-negative memory subsets. The V end was cut by 1 base, the J end by 9 bases, with 4 bases between. Germline V lookup: CDR1 GTSNPN, CDR2 SVGIG (reference sequence). The CDR3 covers 10 residues. The material sequenced was naive CD4+ T cells sorted from blood. Subset indicated: CD45RA+ positively selected. This chain uses TRBV30 with TRBJ2-1; D gene ambiguous. The clonotype was recovered from a young man in good health. The CDR3 loop reads CAWSGGEQFF. The CDR3 coding sequence is TGTGCCTGGAGTGGCGGTGAGCAGTTCTTC.